This TCR beta chain was documented in a study of T cell responses to AZD1222 COVID-19 vaccine. Sequencing used immunoSEQ multiplex PCR; TCRdb keeps in-frame clones, though not all of them. The repertoire has 95,000 to 150,000 clones, about 85% of them found once; the top ten carry 2% to 3%. This clone was found a few times. Antigen: not known. Findings and limits, study-wide: Clonal diversity may have been underestimated, and the donors were mostly white British, with more females than males.

The CDR3 totals 13 residues. Between the trimmed V and J ends, which lost 6 bases and 8 bases, there was a span of 15 bases. The V gene's germline CDR1 is MNHEY and CDR2 SVGEGT. The sample consisted of peripheral blood, taken 28 days after the second AZD1222 dose. The clonotype originates from an adult who received the AZD1222 COVID-19 vaccine. The chain employs TRBV6-2 or TRBV6-3 and TRBJ2-3, with D possibly being TRBD2 (6 bases). CDR3 DNA: TGTGCCAGCAGCTATGTGGACTATATTACGCAGTATTTT. Translating it yields CASSYVDYITQYF.